Listed below are T cell receptor beta chains from one sample, sequenced in a study of CD8 T cells in ankylosing spondylitis. TCRdb redid the calling of the 5' RACE reads with MiXCR, one entry per CDR3 protein. The table shows some 200,000 distinct CDR3 sequences, with over 15% occurring only once. Sequenced input: blood, either unsorted or a sorted T cell fraction (not recorded which). The receptors were gathered from a male donor aged 5 to 30 with ankylosing spondylitis or in good health (not recorded which). CDR3s include the opening cysteine and the closing phenylalanine or tryptophan. Fields, in order: D gene, clone size, V gene, J gene, CDR3 DNA, CDR3 protein. D genes are given only for firm matches. Expanded clones get a size class; other rows say once, few or many, or leave the size out.

TRBD1	many	TRBV2	TRBJ1-5	TGTGCCAGCAGGAGGGGACAGGGGGTCAATCAGCCCCAGCATTTT	CASRRGQGVNQPQHF
NA	many	TRBV5-1	TRBJ2-1	TGCGCCAGCAGCTTAGCGGGTCTCTCCTACAATGAGCAGTTCTTC	CASSLAGLSYNEQFF
NA	few	TRBV5-6	TRBJ2-3	TGTGCCAGCAGCTTTCAGGGGGGGACAGATACGCAGTATTTT	CASSFQGGTDTQYF
NA	many	TRBV20-1	TRBJ2-7	TGCAGTGCTACCTTGCAAGGGGATTCGGGGCAGTACTTC	CSATLQGDSGQYF
NA	few	TRBV7-8	TRBJ2-2	TGTGCCAGCAGCTTAGTGGGCATCAGGGGGCTGTTTTTT	CASSLVGIRGLFF
NA	NA	TRBV20-1	TRBJ2-5	TGCAGTGCTAGAAACGAGCCCTGGAGGGGAGAGACCCAGTACTTC	CSARNEPWRGETQYF
TRBD2	many	TRBV29-1	TRBJ2-7	TGCAGCGTTGAAGCACTAGCGGGAGGATCCTACGAGCAGTACTTC	CSVEALAGGSYEQYF
NA	many	TRBV24-1	TRBJ2-5	TGTGCCACCAGTGGATGGGGAGAAACAGAGACCCAGTACTTC	CATSGWGETETQYF
NA	many	TRBV5-1	TRBJ1-2	TGCGCCAGCAGCTTGGGCAGATCTAACTATGGCTACACCTTC	CASSLGRSNYGYTF
TRBD1	many	TRBV5-1	TRBJ2-3	TGCGCCAGCAGCAACAGGGGAACAGATACGCAGTATTTT	CASSNRGTDTQYF
NA	many	TRBV20-1	TRBJ1-5	TGCAGTGCTACCCCCAGGGCCATCAATCAGCCCCAGCATTTT	CSATPRAINQPQHF
NA	many	TRBV7-9	TRBJ1-1	TGTGCCAGCACGCCGGAAGGGAGGGAAACTGAAGCTTTCTTT	CASTPEGRETEAFF
TRBD2	many	TRBV5-1	TRBJ2-1	TGCGCCAGCAGCCCCGCCCGCGGACTAGCGGGTGGGGACAATGAGCAGTTCTTC	CASSPARGLAGGDNEQFF